This T cell receptor (beta chain) is from a study of glioma-infiltrating T cells. Regarding the study as a whole: CDR3 overlap between tissue and blood was very small. Gliomas, especially low-grade, showed above-expected tissue-blood divergence; non-neoplastic patients showed below.

J was trimmed by 0 bases and V by 4 bases; bases with no gene match: 1. The CDR3 has 13 amino acids. CDR1 SQVTM and CDR2 ANQGSEA come from the germline V gene. Amplification of TCR alpha and beta CDR3 regions from RNA used iRepertoire nested multiplex PCR. For one-step reverse transcription and amplification, roughly 95-450 ng of tissue mRNA or PBMC total RNA was used. Each CDR3 protein is one row after TCRdb ran MiXCR on the multiplex PCR reads. Counted here are roughly 120,000 distinct CDR3 sequences, more than 20% occurring once; the ten biggest clones make up about 15%. For this clonotype: Its antigen is as yet unknown.

The source is a human donor with low-grade glioma or glioblastoma, undergoing nonglioma brain surgery, or in good health (not recorded which). The rearrangement joins TRBV29-1 to TRBJ2-3; TRBD1 agrees at 7 bases. Sequenced material: glioma tissue, nonneoplastic brain tissue, or PBMCs (not recorded which). The CDR3 nucleotides are TGCAGCGTTGGACAGGGAAGCACAGATACGCAGTATTTT. This translates into CSVGQGSTDTQYF.